These 2 T cell receptor beta chains came from one sample sequenced in a study of blood T cells in healthy people across ages. PCR was performed a second time for 7 to 11 cycles using a sample-barcoded 5' primer and a J-beta primer mix. TCRdb re-called the 5' RACE reads through MiXCR, storing one row per CDR3 protein. The table has 1.4 million or so distinct CDR3 sequences, approximately 42% seen once. Sequenced material: blood. These receptors came from a woman in her late teens or twenties in good health.

This rearrangement joins TRBV24-1 to TRBJ2-1; TRBD2 might be the D (7 bases). Trimming shortened V by 4 bases and J by 6 bases, and 12 bases separated the two germline ends. Germline V lookup: CDR1 KGHDR, CDR2 SFDVKD. The CDR3 is 14 amino acids. CDR3 region: CATSEGGGVNEQFF. DNA of the CDR3: TGTGCCACCAGTGAAGGGGGGGGCGTCAATGAGCAGTTCTTC.

This clonotype is a singleton in its sample. The chain combines TRBV10-3 with TRBJ2-1; 9 bases fit TRBD1. CDR3 size: 15 residues. Germline V gene data show CDR1 as ENHRY and CDR2 as SYGVKD. Losses at the gene ends were 9 bases for V and 10 bases for J; bases not matched to a gene: 16. Here the CDR3 DNA reads TGTGCCATTGAGGACCGGGACAGGGCAAACTACGAGCAGTTCTTC. It is translated as CAIEDRDRANYEQFF.